This TCR beta chain was recorded in a study of shared clonotypes between healthy human individuals. Germline V gene lookup returns CDR1 MNHNY and CDR2 SVGAGI (reference sequence). Between the trimmed V and J ends, which lost 10 bases and 4 bases, there was a span of 16 bases. CDR3 length: 13 amino acids. Unsorted PBMCs provided DNA that was sequenced on ten immunoSEQ deep assay plates. Clones were read by immunoSEQ multiplex PCR, and TCRdb kept only the in-frame ones, dropping some. Counted here are about half a million clones, 77% occurring once; the ten biggest clones make up about 12%. The source material was PBMCs. V is TRBV6-6 and J is TRBJ1-2; no clear D gene. This clonotype was obtained from a woman aged 40 to 50 in good health. Some clones in this sample may be carry-over from other donors' samples. CDR3 sequence: CAIRGGERYGYTF. CDR3 nucleotide sequence: TGTGCCATACGGGGTGGAGAACGCTATGGCTACACCTTC.